The T cell receptor beta chain described here comes from a study of T cell repertoires in ileal Crohn's disease. Overall study findings and caveats: Sorted CD8 T cells held more high-frequency clones than CD4.

For this clone: Its antigen remains unknown.

The CDR3 consists of 15 residues. Per the germline V gene, CDR1 is SGHTA and CDR2 is FQGNSA. With V trimmed by 3 bases and J by 5 bases, 7 bases remained unmatched. Sequencing used immunoSEQ multiplex PCR; TCRdb keeps in-frame clones, though not all of them. The sample yields 10,000 to 14,000 clones, roughly 76% seen once. This chain joins TRBV7-2 and TRBJ2-1; 7 bases are shared with TRBD1. The sequencing input was ileal tissue. The clonotype was recovered from an adult with Crohn's disease. CDR3 in DNA: TGTGCCAGCAGCTTGAGACAGGGAGTAAACAATGAGCAGTTCTTC. Translating it yields CASSLRQGVNNEQFF.